This T cell receptor beta chain was identified during a study of cytomegalovirus exposure and HLA in healthy donors. Findings of the study overall: Later analysis suggested most CMV-associated TCR beta chains were HLA-restricted. Later, an analysis showed that TCR beta chains associated with HLA were more clonally expanded than others that were equally common.

This CDR3 region has 15 residues. V lost 6 bases, J lost 2 bases, and 4 bases stayed unmatched. The V gene's germline CDR1 is SGHTA and CDR2 FQGNSA. This clone appeared a few times. Its matching antigen is unknown. PCR employed 60 Vbeta and 13 Jbeta primers. Sequencing used immunoSEQ multiplex PCR; TCRdb keeps in-frame clones, though not all of them. The profile shows about 97,000 clones, 75% to 90% of them singletons. The sequenced sample consisted of PBMCs. The origin of this receptor is a man aged 25 to 40 in good health and CMV-seronegative. The V and J genes are TRBV7-2 and TRBJ2-2, with 9 positions matching TRBD1. This CDR3 reads CASSKGQGNTGELFF. The CDR3 region has the DNA TGTGCCAGCAGTAAGGGACAGGGCAACACCGGGGAGCTGTTTTTT.